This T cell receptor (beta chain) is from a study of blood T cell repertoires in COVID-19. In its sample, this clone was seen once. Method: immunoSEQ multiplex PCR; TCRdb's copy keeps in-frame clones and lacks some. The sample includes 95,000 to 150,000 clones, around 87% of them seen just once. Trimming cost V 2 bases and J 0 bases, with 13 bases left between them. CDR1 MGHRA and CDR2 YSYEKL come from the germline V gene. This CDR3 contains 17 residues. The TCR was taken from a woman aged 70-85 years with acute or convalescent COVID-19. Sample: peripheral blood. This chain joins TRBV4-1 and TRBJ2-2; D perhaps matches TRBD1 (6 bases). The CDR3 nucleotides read TGCGCCAGCAGCCAAATGGGACAACCTGCGAACACCGGGGAGCTGTTTTTT. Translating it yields CASSQMGQPANTGELFF.